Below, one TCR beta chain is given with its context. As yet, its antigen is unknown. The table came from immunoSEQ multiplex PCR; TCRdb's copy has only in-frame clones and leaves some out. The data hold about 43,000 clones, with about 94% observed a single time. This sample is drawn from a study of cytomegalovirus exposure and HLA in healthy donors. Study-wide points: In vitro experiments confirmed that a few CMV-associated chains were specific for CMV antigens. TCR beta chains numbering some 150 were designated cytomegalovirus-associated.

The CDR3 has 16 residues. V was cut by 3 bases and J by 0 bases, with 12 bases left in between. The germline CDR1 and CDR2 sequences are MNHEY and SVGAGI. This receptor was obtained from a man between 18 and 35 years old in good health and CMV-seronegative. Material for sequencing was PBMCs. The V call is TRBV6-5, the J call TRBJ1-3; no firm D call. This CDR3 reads CASSYDSANSGNTIYF. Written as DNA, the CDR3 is TGTGCCAGCAGTTATGATAGTGCCAACTCTGGAAACACCATATATTTT.